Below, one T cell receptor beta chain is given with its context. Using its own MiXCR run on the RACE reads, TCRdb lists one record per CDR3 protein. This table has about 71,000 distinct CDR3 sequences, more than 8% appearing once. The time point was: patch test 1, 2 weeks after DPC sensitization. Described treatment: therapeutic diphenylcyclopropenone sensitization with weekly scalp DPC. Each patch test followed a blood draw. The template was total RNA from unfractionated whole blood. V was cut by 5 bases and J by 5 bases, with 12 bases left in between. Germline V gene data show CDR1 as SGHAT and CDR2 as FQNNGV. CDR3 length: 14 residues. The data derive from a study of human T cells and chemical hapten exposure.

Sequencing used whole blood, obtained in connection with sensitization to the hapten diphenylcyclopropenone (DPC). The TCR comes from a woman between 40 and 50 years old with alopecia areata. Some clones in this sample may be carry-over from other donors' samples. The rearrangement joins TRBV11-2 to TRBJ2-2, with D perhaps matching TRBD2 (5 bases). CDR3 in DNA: TGTGCCAGCAGCGCACTAGTTAGAACCGGGGAGCTGTTTTTT. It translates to CASSALVRTGELFF.